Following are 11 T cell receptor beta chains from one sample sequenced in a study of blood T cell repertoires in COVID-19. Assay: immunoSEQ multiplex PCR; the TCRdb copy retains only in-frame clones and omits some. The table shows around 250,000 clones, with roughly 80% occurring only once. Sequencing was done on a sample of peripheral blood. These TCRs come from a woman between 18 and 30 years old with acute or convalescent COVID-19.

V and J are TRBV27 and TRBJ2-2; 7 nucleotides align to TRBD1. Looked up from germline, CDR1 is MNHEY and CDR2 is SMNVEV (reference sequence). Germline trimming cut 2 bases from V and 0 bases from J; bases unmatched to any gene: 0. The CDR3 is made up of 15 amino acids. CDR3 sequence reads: CASSLQGANTGELFF. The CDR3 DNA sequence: TGTGCCAGCAGTTTACAGGGGGCGAACACCGGGGAGCTGTTTTTT.

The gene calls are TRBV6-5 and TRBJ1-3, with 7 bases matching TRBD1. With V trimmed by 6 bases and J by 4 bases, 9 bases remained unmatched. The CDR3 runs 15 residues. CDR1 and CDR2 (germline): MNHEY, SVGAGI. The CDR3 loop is CASSRDRVSGNTIYF. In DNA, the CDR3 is TGTGCCAGCAGCAGAGACAGGGTATCGGGAAACACCATATATTTT.

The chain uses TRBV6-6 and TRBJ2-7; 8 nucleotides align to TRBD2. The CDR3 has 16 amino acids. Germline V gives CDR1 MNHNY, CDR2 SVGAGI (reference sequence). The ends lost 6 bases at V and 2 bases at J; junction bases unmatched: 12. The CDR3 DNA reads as TGTGCCAGCAGCCTGGCCCAGACTAGCGCACCCTACGAGCAGTACTTC. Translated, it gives CASSLAQTSAPYEQYF.

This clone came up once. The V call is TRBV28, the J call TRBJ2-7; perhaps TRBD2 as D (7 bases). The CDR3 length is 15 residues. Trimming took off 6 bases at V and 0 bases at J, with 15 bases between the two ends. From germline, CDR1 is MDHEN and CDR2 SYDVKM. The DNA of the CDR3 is TGTGCCAGCAGCCCCGGGGGGCGGAGCTCCTACGAGCAGTACTTC. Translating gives CASSPGGRSSYEQYF. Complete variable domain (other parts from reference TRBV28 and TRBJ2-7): DVKVTQSSRYLVKRTGEKVFLECVQDMDHENMFWYRQDPGLGLRLIYFSYDVKMKEKGDIPEGYSVSREKKERFSLILESASTNQTSMYLCASSPGGRSSYEQYFGPGTRLTVT.

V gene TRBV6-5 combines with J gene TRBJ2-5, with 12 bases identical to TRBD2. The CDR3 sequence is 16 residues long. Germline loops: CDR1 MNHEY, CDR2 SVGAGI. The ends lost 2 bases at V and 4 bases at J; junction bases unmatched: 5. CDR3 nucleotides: TGTGCCAGCAGTTACCAAACGGGACTAGCGGGAGAGACCCAGTACTTC. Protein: CASSYQTGLAGETQYF.

The CDR3 here is CASSYTAGLLYNEQFF. Written as DNA, the CDR3 is TGTGCCAGCAGTTACACGGCGGGACTCCTATACAATGAGCAGTTCTTC. The rearrangement joins TRBV6-5 to TRBJ2-1, with D possibly TRBD2 on 6 matching bases. The germline V and J ends were trimmed by 2 bases and 4 bases, with 15 bases remaining between them. This CDR3 has 16 amino acids. Germline V lookup: CDR1 MNHEY, CDR2 SVGAGI.

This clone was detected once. CDR3 loop: CASSPGTGAHYGYTF. As DNA, the CDR3 is TGTGCCAGCTCACCTGGGACAGGGGCGCACTATGGCTACACCTTC. This chain joins TRBV18 and TRBJ1-2; TRBD1 aligns across 10 bases. J lost 3 bases, V lost 3 bases, and 4 bases had no gene match. CDR3 size: 15 residues. The germline gives CDR1 KGHSH, CDR2 LQKENI.

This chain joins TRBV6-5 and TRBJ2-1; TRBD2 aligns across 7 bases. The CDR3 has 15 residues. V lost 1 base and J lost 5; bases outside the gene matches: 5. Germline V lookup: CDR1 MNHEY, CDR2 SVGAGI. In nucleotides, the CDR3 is TGTGCCAGCAGTTACTTCCGGGAGGACCACAATGAGCAGTTCTTC. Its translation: CASSYFREDHNEQFF.

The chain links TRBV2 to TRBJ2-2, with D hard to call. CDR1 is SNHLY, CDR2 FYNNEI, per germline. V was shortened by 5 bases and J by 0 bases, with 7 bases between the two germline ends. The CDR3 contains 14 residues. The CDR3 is CASSRSANTGELFF. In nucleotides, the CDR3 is TGTGCCAGCAGTCGCAGCGCGAACACCGGGGAGCTGTTTTTT.

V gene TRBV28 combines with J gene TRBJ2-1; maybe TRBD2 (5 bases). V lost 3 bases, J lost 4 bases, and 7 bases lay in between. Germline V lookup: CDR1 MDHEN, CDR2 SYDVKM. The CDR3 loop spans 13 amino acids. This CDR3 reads CASSFSGYNEQFF. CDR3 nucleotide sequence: TGTGCCAGCAGTTTCTCGGGGTACAATGAGCAGTTCTTC.

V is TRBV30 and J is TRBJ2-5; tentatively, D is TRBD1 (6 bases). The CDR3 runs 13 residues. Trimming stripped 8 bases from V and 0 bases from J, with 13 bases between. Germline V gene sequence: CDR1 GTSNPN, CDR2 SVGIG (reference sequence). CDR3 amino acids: CARGHLNQETQYF. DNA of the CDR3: TGTGCCCGGGGACACCTAAACCAAGAGACCCAGTACTTC.